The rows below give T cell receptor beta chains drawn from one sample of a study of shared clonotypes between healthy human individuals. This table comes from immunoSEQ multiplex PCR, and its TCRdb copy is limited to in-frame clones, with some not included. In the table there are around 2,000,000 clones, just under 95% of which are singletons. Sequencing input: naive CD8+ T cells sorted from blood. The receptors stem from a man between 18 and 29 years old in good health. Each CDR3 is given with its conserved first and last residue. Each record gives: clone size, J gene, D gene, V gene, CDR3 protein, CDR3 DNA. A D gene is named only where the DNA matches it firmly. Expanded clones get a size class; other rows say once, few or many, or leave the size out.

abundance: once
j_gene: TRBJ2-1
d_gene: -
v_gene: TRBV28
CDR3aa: CASSLRGAWFEQFF
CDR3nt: TGTGCCAGCAGTCTTCGGGGGGCCTGGTTTGAGCAGTTCTTC

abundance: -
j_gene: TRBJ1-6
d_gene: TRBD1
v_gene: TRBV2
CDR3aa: CASSEGSEGQGFNSPLHF
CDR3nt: TGTGCCAGCAGTGAAGGATCGGAAGGACAGGGTTTTAATTCACCCCTCCACTTT

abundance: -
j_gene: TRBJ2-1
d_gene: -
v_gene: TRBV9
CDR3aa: CASNLGGASYNEQFF
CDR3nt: TGTGCCAGCAACCTTGGTGGGGCCTCCTACAATGAGCAGTTCTTC

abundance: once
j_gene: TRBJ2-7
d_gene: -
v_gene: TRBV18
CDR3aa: CASSPMTDNPYEQYF
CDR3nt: TGTGCCAGCTCACCGATGACAGATAATCCCTACGAGCAGTACTTC

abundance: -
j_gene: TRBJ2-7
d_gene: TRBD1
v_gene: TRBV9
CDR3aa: CASSPRTGVHEQYF
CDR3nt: TGTGCCAGCAGCCCCCGGACAGGGGTGCACGAGCAGTACTTC

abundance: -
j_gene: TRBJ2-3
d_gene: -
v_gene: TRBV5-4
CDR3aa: CASSFEGGTDTQYF
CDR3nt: TGTGCCAGCAGCTTCGAGGGAGGCACAGATACGCAGTATTTT

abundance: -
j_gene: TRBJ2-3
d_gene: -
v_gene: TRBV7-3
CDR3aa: CASSLVDEDTQYF
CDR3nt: TGTGCCAGCAGCTTAGTGGACGAAGATACGCAGTATTTT

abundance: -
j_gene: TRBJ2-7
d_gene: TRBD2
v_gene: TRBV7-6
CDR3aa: CASSAAGGPYEQYF
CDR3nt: TGTGCCAGCAGCGCAGCGGGAGGTCCCTACGAGCAGTACTTC

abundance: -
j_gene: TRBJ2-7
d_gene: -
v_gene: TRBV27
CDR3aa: CASSPGGGVEQYF
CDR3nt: TGTGCCAGCAGTCCCGGAGGGGGCGTTGAGCAGTACTTC

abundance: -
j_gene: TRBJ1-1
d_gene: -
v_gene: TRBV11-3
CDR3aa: CASSLESRTDGLPEAFF
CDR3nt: TGTGCCAGCAGCTTAGAAAGCCGGACAGATGGATTGCCTGAAGCTTTCTTT

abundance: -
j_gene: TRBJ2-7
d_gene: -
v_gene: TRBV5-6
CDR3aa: CASSPGSNYEQYF
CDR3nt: TGTGCCAGCAGCCCGGGATCCAACTACGAGCAGTACTTC

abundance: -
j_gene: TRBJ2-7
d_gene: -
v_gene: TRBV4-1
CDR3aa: CASSQERSYEQYF
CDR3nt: TGCGCCAGCAGCCAAGAAAGAAGCTACGAGCAGTACTTC

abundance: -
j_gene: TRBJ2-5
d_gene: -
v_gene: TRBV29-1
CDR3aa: CSVVRWQAEETQYF
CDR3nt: TGCAGCGTTGTAAGATGGCAGGCGGAAGAGACCCAGTACTTC

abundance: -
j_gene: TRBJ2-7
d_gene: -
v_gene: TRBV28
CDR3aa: CASSPLTEYEQYF
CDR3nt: TGTGCCAGCAGCCCCCTAACGGAGTACGAGCAGTACTTC

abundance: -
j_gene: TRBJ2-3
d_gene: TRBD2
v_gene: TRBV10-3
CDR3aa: CAISDLGEGITDTQYF
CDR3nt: TGTGCCATCAGTGATTTGGGGGAGGGAATCACAGATACGCAGTATTTT

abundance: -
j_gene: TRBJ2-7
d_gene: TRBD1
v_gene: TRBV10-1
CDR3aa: CASSENYGTGMYEQYF
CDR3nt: TGCGCCAGCAGTGAGAATTACGGGACAGGGATGTACGAGCAGTACTTC

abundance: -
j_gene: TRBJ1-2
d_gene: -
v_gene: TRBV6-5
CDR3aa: CASSSQDRGYGYTF
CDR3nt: TGTGCCAGCAGTTCGCAGGACCGAGGATATGGCTACACCTTC

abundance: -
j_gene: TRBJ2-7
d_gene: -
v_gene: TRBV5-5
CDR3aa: CASSPGAGGYEQYF
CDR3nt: TGTGCCAGCAGCCCTGGGGCAGGGGGGTACGAGCAGTACTTC

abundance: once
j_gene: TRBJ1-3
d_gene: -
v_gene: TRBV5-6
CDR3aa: CASSISEAGNTIYF
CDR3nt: TGTGCCAGCAGTATCTCAGAGGCTGGAAACACCATATATTTT

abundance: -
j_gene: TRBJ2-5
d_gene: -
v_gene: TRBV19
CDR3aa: CASSPIGGAQYF
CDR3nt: TGTGCCAGTAGCCCGATCGGGGGAGCCCAGTACTTC

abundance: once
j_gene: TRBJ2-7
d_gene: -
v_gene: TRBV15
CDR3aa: CATSTGLLYEQYF
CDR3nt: TGTGCCACCAGCACTGGACTACTCTACGAGCAGTACTTC

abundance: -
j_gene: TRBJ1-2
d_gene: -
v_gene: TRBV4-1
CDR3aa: CASSHTLNDGYTF
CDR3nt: TGCGCCAGCAGCCATACCCTAAATGATGGCTACACCTTC

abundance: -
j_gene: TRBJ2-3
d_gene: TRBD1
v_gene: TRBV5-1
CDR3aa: CASSLTGGDADTQYF
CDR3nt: TGCGCCAGCAGCTTGACAGGGGGCGACGCAGATACGCAGTATTTT

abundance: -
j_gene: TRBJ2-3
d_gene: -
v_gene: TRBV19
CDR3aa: CASSIVEDTQYF
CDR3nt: TGTGCCAGTAGTATAGTGGAAGATACGCAGTATTTT

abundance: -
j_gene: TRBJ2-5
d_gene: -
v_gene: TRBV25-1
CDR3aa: CASSEWGTQETQYF
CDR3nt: TGTGCCAGCAGTGAATGGGGGACCCAAGAGACCCAGTACTTC

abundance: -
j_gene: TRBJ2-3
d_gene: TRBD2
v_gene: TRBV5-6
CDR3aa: CASSLGPREGGRTDTQYF
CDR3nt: TGTGCCAGCAGCTTGGGACCCCGGGAGGGAGGTCGGACAGATACGCAGTATTTT

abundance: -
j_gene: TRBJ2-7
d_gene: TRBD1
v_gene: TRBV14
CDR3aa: CASSQGQGRYYEQYF
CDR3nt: TGTGCCAGCAGCCAAGGACAGGGAAGATACTACGAGCAGTACTTC

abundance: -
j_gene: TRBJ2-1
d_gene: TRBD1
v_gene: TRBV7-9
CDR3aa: CASSPKGQPFSYNEQFF
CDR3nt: TGTGCCAGCAGCCCGAAGGGACAGCCATTCTCCTACAATGAGCAGTTCTTC

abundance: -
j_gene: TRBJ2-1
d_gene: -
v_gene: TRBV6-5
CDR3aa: CASSHGAGMGEQFF
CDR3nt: TGTGCCAGCAGCCACGGGGCAGGGATGGGTGAGCAGTTCTTC

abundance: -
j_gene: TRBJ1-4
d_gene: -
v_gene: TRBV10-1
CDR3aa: CASNFEKLFF
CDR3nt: TGCGCCAGCAACTTTGAAAAACTGTTTTTT

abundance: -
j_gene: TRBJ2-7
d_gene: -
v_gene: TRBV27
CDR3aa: CASSLSIGTLTYEQYF
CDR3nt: TGTGCCAGCAGTTTATCGATCGGGACTCTAACCTACGAGCAGTACTTC

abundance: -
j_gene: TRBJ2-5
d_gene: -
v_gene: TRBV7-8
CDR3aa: CASSSVNIMRETQYF
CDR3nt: TGTGCCAGCAGCTCCGTAAACATCATGAGAGAGACCCAGTACTTC

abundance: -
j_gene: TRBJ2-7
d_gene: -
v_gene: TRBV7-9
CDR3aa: CASSLDGSYEQYF
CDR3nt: TGTGCCAGCAGCCTTGACGGCTCCTACGAGCAGTACTTC

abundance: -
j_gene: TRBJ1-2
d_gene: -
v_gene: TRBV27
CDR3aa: CASSLRSPASEGWIYGYTF
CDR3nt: TGTGCCAGCAGTCTACGCAGCCCGGCCTCGGAGGGGTGGATCTATGGCTACACCTTC

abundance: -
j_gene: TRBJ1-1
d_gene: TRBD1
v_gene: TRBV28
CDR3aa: CASTYPRLDREYEAFF
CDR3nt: TGTGCCAGCACCTACCCCCGACTCGACAGGGAGTATGAAGCTTTCTTT

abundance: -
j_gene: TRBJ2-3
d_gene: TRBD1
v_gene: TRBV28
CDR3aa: CASSLSGGAGTDTQYF
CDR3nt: TGTGCCAGCAGTCTCTCAGGGGGCGCTGGCACAGATACGCAGTATTTT

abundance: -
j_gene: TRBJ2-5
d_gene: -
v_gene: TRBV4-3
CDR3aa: CASSPGTTGPETQYF
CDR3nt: TGCGCCAGCAGCCCAGGGACAACTGGTCCAGAGACCCAGTACTTC

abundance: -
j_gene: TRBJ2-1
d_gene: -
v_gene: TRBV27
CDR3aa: CASSGTYYNEQFF
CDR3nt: TGTGCCAGCTCCGGGACATATTACAATGAGCAGTTCTTC

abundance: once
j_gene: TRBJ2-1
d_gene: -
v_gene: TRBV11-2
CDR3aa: CASSLLQGVYNEQFF
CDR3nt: TGTGCCAGCAGCTTATTACAGGGTGTTTACAATGAGCAGTTCTTC

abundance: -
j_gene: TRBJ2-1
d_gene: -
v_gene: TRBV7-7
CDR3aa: CASSDPPISSYNEQFF
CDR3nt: TGTGCTAGCAGCGACCCACCTATTAGCTCCTACAATGAGCAGTTCTTC

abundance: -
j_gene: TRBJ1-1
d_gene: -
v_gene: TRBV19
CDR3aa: CASISGGAGTEAFF
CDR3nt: TGTGCCAGTATTTCGGGGGGCGCGGGCACTGAAGCTTTCTTT

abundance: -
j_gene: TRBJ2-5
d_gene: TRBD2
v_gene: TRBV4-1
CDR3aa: CASSLATSAEETQYF
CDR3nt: TGCGCCAGCAGCCTGGCGACTAGCGCCGAAGAGACCCAGTACTTC

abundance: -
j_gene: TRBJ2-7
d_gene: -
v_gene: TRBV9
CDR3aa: CASSVGASDNEQYF
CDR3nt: TGTGCCAGCAGCGTAGGGGCTAGCGATAACGAGCAGTACTTC

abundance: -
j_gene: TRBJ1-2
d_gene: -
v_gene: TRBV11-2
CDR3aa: CASSQGVSGYTF
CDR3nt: TGTGCCAGCAGCCAGGGAGTATCTGGCTACACCTTC

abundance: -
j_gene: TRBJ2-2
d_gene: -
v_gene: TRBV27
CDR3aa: CASSLTDGNTGELFF
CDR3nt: TGTGCCAGCAGTTTAACAGACGGAAACACCGGGGAGCTGTTTTTT

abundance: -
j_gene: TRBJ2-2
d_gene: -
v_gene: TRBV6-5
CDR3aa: CASSYFTTNTGELFF
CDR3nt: TGTGCCAGCAGTTACTTCACAACGAACACCGGGGAGCTGTTTTTT

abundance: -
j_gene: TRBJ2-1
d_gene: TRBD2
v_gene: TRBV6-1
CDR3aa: CASSEGTSGGYEQFF
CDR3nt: TGTGCCAGCAGTGAAGGGACTAGCGGGGGTTATGAGCAGTTCTTC